This T cell receptor (beta chain) stems from a study of blood T cells in healthy people across ages. Total RNA, at least 6 micrograms per sample, was extracted from PBMCs. Concerning this clonotype: What it recognizes is unknown.

Sample-barcoded 5' priming and a J-beta primer mix drove a second PCR of roughly 6 to 12 cycles. Every cDNA was tagged by a template-switch adaptor with 12 random nucleotides. TCRdb reanalysed the 5' RACE reads using MiXCR and keeps one entry per CDR3 protein. The sample has 1.5 million to 2 million distinct CDR3 sequences; less than 50% are singletons. Regarding the study as a whole: TCR beta diversity correlated strongly with naive T cell percentage. Among T cells, TCR beta diversity per million cells dropped roughly linearly as age rose.

From germline, CDR1 is SGDLS and CDR2 YYNGEE. The V and J ends lost 0 bases and 0 bases respectively, with 18 bases between them. This CDR3 comprises 18 residues. This sequence originates from a woman in her forties in good health. Sequenced input: blood. The V and J genes are TRBV9 and TRBJ2-5; tentatively, D is TRBD1 or TRBD2 (5 bases each). CDR3 sequence (DNA): TGTGCCAGCAGCGTAGGAACCCCTGACGGGGACCACCAAGAGACCCAGTACTTC. Its translation is CASSVGTPDGDHQETQYF.